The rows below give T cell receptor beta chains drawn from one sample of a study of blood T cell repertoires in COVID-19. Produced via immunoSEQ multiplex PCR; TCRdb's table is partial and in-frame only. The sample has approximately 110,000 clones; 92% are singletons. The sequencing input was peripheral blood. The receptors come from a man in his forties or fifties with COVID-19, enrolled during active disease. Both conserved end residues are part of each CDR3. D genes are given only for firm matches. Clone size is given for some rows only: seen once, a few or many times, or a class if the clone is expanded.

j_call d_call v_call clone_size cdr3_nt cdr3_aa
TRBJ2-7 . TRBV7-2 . TGTGCCAGCAGCTACTCGACAGACGGGCGCCTCGAGCAGTACTTC CASSYSTDGRLEQYF
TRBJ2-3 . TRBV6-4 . TGTGCCAGCAGTGAAAATGGCGGGTACACAGATACGCAGTATTTT CASSENGGYTDTQYF
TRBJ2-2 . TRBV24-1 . TGTGCCACCAGTTCCAACGACCTACCGGGCACCGGGGAGCTGTTTTTT CATSSNDLPGTGELFF
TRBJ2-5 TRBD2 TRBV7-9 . TGTGCCAGCAGCAAACTTAGCGGGAGGGCCCGGGAGACCCAGTACTTC CASSKLSGRARETQYF
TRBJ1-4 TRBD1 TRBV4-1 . TGCGCCAGCAGCCAAGAGACAGGGGGCCGTAATGAAAAACTGTTTTTT CASSQETGGRNEKLFF
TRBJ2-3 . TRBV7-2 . TGTGCCAGCAGCTTAGTAGGGCAGGGGCCAGATACGCAGTATTTT CASSLVGQGPDTQYF
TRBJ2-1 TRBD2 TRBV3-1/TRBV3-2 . TGTGCCCTTACCGGGACAGCCGGGACTAGCGGGAGGGAGAGCTCCTACAATGAGCAGTTCTTC CALTGTAGTSGRESSYNEQFF
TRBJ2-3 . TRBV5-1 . TGCGCCAGCAGCACGGGGAGCACAGATACGCAGTATTTT CASSTGSTDTQYF
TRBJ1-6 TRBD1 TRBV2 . TGTGCCAGCAGCCAAGGGGGCCCCACCGGGTCACCCCTCCACTTT CASSQGGPTGSPLHF
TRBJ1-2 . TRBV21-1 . TGTGCCAGCACAGACAGGGGGCAGAACTATGGCTACACCTTC CASTDRGQNYGYTF
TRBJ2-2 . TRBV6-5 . TGTGCCAGCAGGCCAGGACAGAACACCGGGGAGCTGTTTTTT CASRPGQNTGELFF
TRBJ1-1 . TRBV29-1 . TGCAGCGTTGAGCCAGGGGTGAACACTGAAGCTTTCTTT CSVEPGVNTEAFF
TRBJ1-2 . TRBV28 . TGTGCCAGCAGTTCAAGTCTGGCCCCCTATGGCTACACCTTC CASSSSLAPYGYTF
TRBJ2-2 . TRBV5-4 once TGTGCCAGCAGCGAGACTTTCACCGGGGAGCTGTTTTTT CASSETFTGELFF
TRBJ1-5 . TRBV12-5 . TGTGCTAGTGGTTTGGTACGCCCGGGGAAGGATCAGCCCCAGCATTTT CASGLVRPGKDQPQHF
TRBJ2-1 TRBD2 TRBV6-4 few TGTGCCAGCAGTGACGGGACTAGCGGGAGTGAGCAGTTCTTC CASSDGTSGSEQFF
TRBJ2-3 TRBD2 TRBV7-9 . TGTGCCAGCAGCTCCTCCGAACTAGCGGACGAGAGAGGAACAGATACGCAGTATTTT CASSSSELADERGTDTQYF
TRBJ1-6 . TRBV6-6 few TGTGCCAGCAGTTATTCCAGTGGCAATTCACCCCTCCACTTT CASSYSSGNSPLHF
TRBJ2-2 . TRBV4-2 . TGTGCCAGCAGCCTGCCGGGTAGGGGCGCCGGGGAGCTGTTTTTT CASSLPGRGAGELFF
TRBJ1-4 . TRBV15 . TGTGCCACCAGCAGAGATCAAAGGGGCGCCAATGAAAAACTGTTTTTT CATSRDQRGANEKLFF
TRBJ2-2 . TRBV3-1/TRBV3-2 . TGTGCCAGCAGACGAACAGGGAATTGGAACACCGGGGAGCTGTTTTTT CASRRTGNWNTGELFF
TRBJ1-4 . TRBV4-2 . TGTGCCAGCAGCCAAGACGGGTTAAGTGAAAAACTGTTTTTT CASSQDGLSEKLFF
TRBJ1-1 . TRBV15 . TGTGCCACCAGCAGAGATAGGCAGGGCACTGAAGCTTTCTTT CATSRDRQGTEAFF
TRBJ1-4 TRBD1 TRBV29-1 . TGCAGCGCAACCGGGACAGGGGAAGAAAAACTGTTTTTT CSATGTGEEKLFF
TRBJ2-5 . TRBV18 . TGTGCCAGCTCCCCACAGAGCGGGGAGACCCAGTACTTC CASSPQSGETQYF
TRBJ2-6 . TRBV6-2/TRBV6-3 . TGTGCCAGCAGTTACCGCGACAGGTTAGGTTTATCTGGGGCCAACGTCCTGACTTTC CASSYRDRLGLSGANVLTF
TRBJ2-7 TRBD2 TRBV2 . TGTGCCAGCAGTCCGGGACTAGCCTACGAGCAGTACTTC CASSPGLAYEQYF
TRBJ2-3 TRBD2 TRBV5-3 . TGTGCCAGAAGCTTGGAGGCTAGTCTCTGGGGAGGGTGGCGCACAGATACGCAGTATTTT CARSLEASLWGGWRTDTQYF
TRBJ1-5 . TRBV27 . TGTGCCAGCAGTTTAACACAGGTTGATCAGCCCCAGCATTTT CASSLTQVDQPQHF
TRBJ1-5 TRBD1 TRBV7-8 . TGTGCCAGCAGCCCATACGGGACAGATAGCAATCAGCCCCAGCATTTT CASSPYGTDSNQPQHF
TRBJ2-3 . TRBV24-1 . TGTGCCACCAGCGGACCTACAGGGTCGACCACAGATACGCAGTATTTT CATSGPTGSTTDTQYF
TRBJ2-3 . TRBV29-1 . TGCAGCGTCGATGGGGGCGGGACAGATACGCAGTATTTT CSVDGGGTDTQYF
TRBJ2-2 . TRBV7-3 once TGTGCCACATCGCAGAGCCTGGGGAAGCGGGCTAACACCGGGGAGCTGTTTTTT CATSQSLGKRANTGELFF
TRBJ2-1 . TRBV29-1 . TGCAGTTTTGGGGGCGCACTCTACAATGAGCAGTTCTTC CSFGGALYNEQFF
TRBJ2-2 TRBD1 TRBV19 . TGTGCCAGTAGGGGACAGTACACCGGGGAGCTGTTTTTT CASRGQYTGELFF
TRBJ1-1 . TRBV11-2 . TGTGCCAGCAGCCCCAGGGACACTGAAGCTTTCTTT CASSPRDTEAFF
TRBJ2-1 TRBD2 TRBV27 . TGTGCCAGCAGTTTATCCATTCTAACAGCGGGAGGCCCAAACAATGAGCAGTTCTTC CASSLSILTAGGPNNEQFF
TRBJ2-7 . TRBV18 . TGTGCCAGCTCACCACTCGGGACACTTTCCTACGAGCAGTACTTC CASSPLGTLSYEQYF
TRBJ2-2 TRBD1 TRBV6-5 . TGTGCCAGCAGAACCGGGACAGGAAACACCGGGGAGCTGTTTTTT CASRTGTGNTGELFF
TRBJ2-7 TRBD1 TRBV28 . TGTGCCAGCACTCACCCGGGACAGCCCTACGAGCAGTACTTC CASTHPGQPYEQYF
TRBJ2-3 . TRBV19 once TGTGCCAGTAGTACGACAGTCGTGGGAGATACGCAGTATTTT CASSTTVVGDTQYF
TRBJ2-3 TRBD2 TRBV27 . TGTGCCAGCAGTTTTTGGGCTAGCGGGAGGGCCGGCGATACGCAGTATTTT CASSFWASGRAGDTQYF
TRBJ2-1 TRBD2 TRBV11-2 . TGTGCCAGCAGCTTAGCGGGGGGTCTAATCGATGAGCAGTTCTTC CASSLAGGLIDEQFF
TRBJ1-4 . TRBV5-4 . TGTGCCAGCAGCGGTGCGGTGAATGAAAAACTGTTTTTT CASSGAVNEKLFF
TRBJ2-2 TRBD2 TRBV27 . TGTGCCAGCAGTCCCCGACTAGCGGGGAACACCGGGGAGCTGTTTTTT CASSPRLAGNTGELFF
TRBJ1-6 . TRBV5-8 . TGTGCCAGCAGCTTGGGGTTTGGCGAGAGGCAACATTCACCCCTCCACTTT CASSLGFGERQHSPLHF
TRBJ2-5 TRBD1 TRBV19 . TGTGCCAGTACCCGGACAGGGGTTACTCAAGAGACCCAGTACTTC CASTRTGVTQETQYF
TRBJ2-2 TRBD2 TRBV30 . TGTGCCTGGAGAACCGGGACTAGCGGGAGGCAGATCACCGGGGAGCTGTTTTTT CAWRTGTSGRQITGELFF